A single sample is the source of the 17 T cell receptor beta chains below, sequenced in a study of blood T cell repertoires in COVID-19 (dated by TCRdb to about 2020). The receptor library was made with the immunoSEQ multiplex PCR assay. Not all clones reach the TCRdb copy of this immuneACCESS table, which keeps in-frame sequences only. Checked studies attribute under half of the gap to unresolved V genes and leave the rest unexplained. Here the sample has around 220,000 clones; 80% to 95% occur a single time. The biggest ten clones account for approximately 2% of the sample. Sequenced: PBMCs or T cells enriched from blood (not recorded which). These receptors all stem from a young woman who had recovered from COVID-19.

The CDR3 nucleotides are TGTGCCAGCAGGGCATTTCGGAGGGCGGCAGATACGCAGTATTTT. It yields the protein CASRAFRRAADTQYF. The V and J genes are TRBV27 and TRBJ2-3, with D tentatively TRBD2 (6 bases). Trimming left V 6 bases short and J 4 bases short, with 17 bases between. CDR3 size: 15 residues. Germline CDR1 is MNHEY and CDR2 is SMNVEV (reference sequence).

The gene calls are TRBV2 and TRBJ1-2; tentative D call: TRBD1 (6 bases). The length of the CDR3 is 13 residues. V was clipped by 5 bases and J by 4 bases, with 11 bases between them. Per the germline V gene, CDR1 is SNHLY and CDR2 is FYNNEI. The CDR3 is CASSYQGIYGYTF. The DNA for the CDR3 is TGTGCCAGCAGTTATCAGGGGATCTATGGCTACACCTTC.

The J gene is TRBJ1-1, the V gene TRBV18; D is unclear. Trimming cost V 2 bases and J 7 bases, with 11 bases left between them. The CDR3 is made up of 13 amino acids. Germline CDR1 reads KGHSH; CDR2 reads LQKENI. DNA of the CDR3: TGTGCCAGCTCACCAGCCGCCGGCGGTGAAGCTTTCTTT. Residues: CASSPAAGGEAFF. The complete variable domain, with remaining parts taken from reference TRBV18 and TRBJ1-1, reads NAGVMQNPRHLVRRRGQEARLRCSPMKGHSHVYWYRQLPEEGLKFMVYLQKENIIDESGMPKERFSAEFPKEGPSILRIQQVVRGDSAAYFCASSPAAGGEAFFGQGTRLTVV.

This clone was observed once. The rearrangement uses TRBV27 and TRBJ2-7; TRBD2 aligns across 9 bases. The germline CDR1 and CDR2 sequences are MNHEY and SMNVEV (reference sequence). With 3 bases clipped from V and 0 bases from J, the junction kept 6 bases outside the gene matches. The CDR3 runs to 16 residues. CDR3 residues: CASSFSSGDHSYEQYF. Here the CDR3 DNA reads TGTGCCAGCAGTTTTTCTAGCGGGGACCACTCCTACGAGCAGTACTTC.

V is TRBV19 and J is TRBJ1-1; D remains unclear. Germline V CDR1 and CDR2: LNHDA, SQIVND (reference sequence). The length of the CDR3 is 11 residues. Trimming shortened V by 8 bases and J by 7 bases, and 11 bases separated the two germline ends. This CDR3 reads CASGREGEAFF. CDR3 coding DNA: TGTGCCAGTGGCCGCGAGGGTGAAGCTTTCTTT.

The V gene is TRBV3-1 (or the pseudogene TRBV3-2), the J gene TRBJ2-4; 11 nucleotides agree with TRBD2. CDR3 size: 14 residues. Losses at the gene ends were 1 base for V and 11 bases for J; bases not matched to a gene: 4. Germline V gives CDR1 LGHDT, CDR2 YNNKEL (reference sequence). For the CDR3, the DNA is TGTGCCAGCAGCCAAGTCGGGACTAGCGGTCTTCAGTACTTC. It encodes CASSQVGTSGLQYF.

V gene TRBV19 combines with J gene TRBJ2-1, with 13 bases matching TRBD2. Germline V gene sequence: CDR1 LNHDA, CDR2 SQIVND (reference sequence). J gave up 5 bases and V 6 bases, and 4 bases lay outside the gene matches. This CDR3 spans 15 amino acids. CDR3 protein: CASSRTSGGDNEQFF. The CDR3 nucleotides are TGTGCCAGTAGCCGGACTAGCGGGGGTGACAATGAGCAGTTCTTC.

The sample holds one count of this clone. V and J are TRBV5-1 and TRBJ2-5; 12 bases align to TRBD2. V lost 0 bases to trimming and J lost 1 base; unmatched junction nucleotides: 1. This CDR3 comprises 16 residues. CDR1 and CDR2 (germline): SGHRS, YFSETQ. The CDR3 DNA follows: TGCGCCAGCAGCTTGGGGACTAGCGGGATCCAAGAGACCCAGTACTTC. This encodes CASSLGTSGIQETQYF.

The V gene is TRBV28, the J gene TRBJ2-4; 11 bases align to TRBD2. Per the germline V gene, CDR1 is MDHEN and CDR2 is SYDVKM. J gave up 9 bases and V 3 bases, and 16 bases lay outside the gene matches. This CDR3 region has 18 residues. The CDR3 DNA sequence: TGTGCCAGCAGTTTTGAGCGGCGGGCTAGCGGGAGGCGAAGCATTCAGTACTTC. Its translation is CASSFERRASGRRSIQYF.

The chain joins TRBV21-1 to TRBJ1-2; the table calls TRBD1, which could not be checked here. TRBV21-1 is tagged as a pseudogene. The CDR3 contains 14 residues. This chain's CDR3 is CASSKWTFAYGYTF. As DNA, the CDR3 is TGTGCCAGCAGCAAGTGGACATTCGCCTATGGCTACACCTTC.

This clone was picked up one time. The chain couples TRBV5-1 to TRBJ1-4; D uncertain. The germline V gene has CDR1 SGHRS and CDR2 YFSETQ. The CDR3 runs 15 residues. V lost 0 bases to trimming and J lost 1 base, with 7 bases between them. CDR3: CASSLGYRTNEKLFF. For the CDR3, the DNA is TGCGCCAGCAGCTTGGGTTATCGAACTAATGAAAAACTGTTTTTT.

The V call is TRBV4-2, the J call TRBJ1-6, with D possibly matching TRBD1 (6 bases). Trimming stripped 4 bases from V and 4 bases from J, with 14 bases between. This CDR3 spans 16 amino acids. Germline CDR1 LGHNA, CDR2 YNFKEQ. CDR3 sequence reads: CASSLTTGHYNSPLHF. CDR3 DNA: TGTGCCAGCAGCCTCACGACAGGTCATTATAATTCACCCCTCCACTTT.

The gene calls are TRBV4-1 and TRBJ1-5, with TRBD1 identical over 7 bases. This CDR3 comprises 16 residues. Germline values: CDR1 MGHRA, CDR2 YSYEKL. After removal of 3 bases from V and 8 bases from J, the junction contained 13 bases not matched to a gene. CDR3 nucleotide sequence: TGCGCCAGCAGCCAGGAAGACAGGGCCCTCGGGAAGCCCCAGCATTTT. This sequence encodes CASSQEDRALGKPQHF.

As concerns this clone: An end of the junction differs from the germline gene, which may be a read error. The chain employs TRBV28 and TRBJ1-5; D perhaps matches TRBD1 (5 bases). From germline, CDR1 is MDHEN and CDR2 SYDVKM. The CDR3 contains 16 residues. CDR3 sequence reads: CASSLSGVGKNQPQHF. The CDR3, as DNA: TGTGCCAGCAGCTTATCGGGGGTAGGTAAGAATCAGCCCCAGCATTTT. Complete variable domain (other parts from reference TRBV28 and TRBJ1-5): DVKVTQSSRYLVKRTGEKVFLECVQDMDHENMFWYRQDPGLGLRLIYFSYDVKMKEKGDIPEGYSVSREKKERFSLILESASTNQTSMYLCASSLSGVGKNQPQHFGDGTRLSIL.

This chain joins TRBV4-1 and TRBJ2-7, with 8 bases lining up with TRBD1. The CDR3 sequence is 17 residues long. Per the germline V gene, CDR1 is MGHRA and CDR2 is YSYEKL. The ends lost 3 bases at V and 3 bases at J; junction bases unmatched: 13. As DNA, the CDR3 is TGCGCCAGCAGCCAGTATTCGGCAGGGGGCGGCCTCTACGAGCAGTACTTC. This codes for CASSQYSAGGGLYEQYF.

The rearrangement joins TRBV7-3 to TRBJ2-1; D may be TRBD2 (6 bases). CDR3 length: 15 amino acids. Per the germline V gene, CDR1 is SGHTA and CDR2 is FQGTGA. The V end was cut by 5 bases, the J end by 2 bases, with 13 bases between. CDR3 nucleotides: TGTGCCAGCAGCCCCGGGACTCTTCCCTACAATGAGCAGTTCTTC. It translates to CASSPGTLPYNEQFF.

The rearrangement links TRBV5-1 to TRBJ2-1; 16 positions agree with TRBD2. Germline V lookup: CDR1 SGHRS, CDR2 YFSETQ. V was pared by 4 bases and J by 8 bases, with 9 bases of the junction left unmatched. CDR3 length: 17 residues. The CDR3 DNA is TGCGCCAGCAGCCAAGGGACTAGCGGGGGGGCCGGGTATGAGCAGTTCTTC. Encoded protein: CASSQGTSGGAGYEQFF.